This TCR beta chain stems from a study of T cell repertoires in cytomegalovirus infection. Across the whole study: Recently identified HLA-C-restricted CMV epitopes were among the peptides used. Public TCR beta signatures indicated both CMV infection and matching HLA type.

This clonotype was seen repeatedly, ten times or more. The target antigen is unknown. Points from the study as a whole: The response measured ex vivo was dominated by TCR beta clonotypes (HLA-C-restricted and CMV-specific). Totalled public TCR beta family frequency picked out people who carried CMV plus the relevant HLA.

TCRdb re-called the reads through MiXCR, storing one row per CDR3 protein. The data show 550,000 to 850,000 distinct CDR3 sequences, with around 32% seen just once and roughly 18% held by the top ten. With 0 bases removed from V and 3 bases from J, the gap between germline ends came to 6 bases. From germline, CDR1 is SGHVS and CDR2 FNYEAQ. The CDR3 covers 13 residues. The sequence was collected from a human donor in good health (CMV status not recorded). Some clones in this sample may be carry-over from other donors' samples. This specimen consisted of cultured PBMCs, obtained from culture after CMV antigen stimulation. The chain carries TRBV7-6 and TRBJ2-7, with D possibly TRBD1 on 5 matching bases. CDR3 sequence (DNA): TGTGCCAGCAGCTTAGCCAGGGACTACGAGCAGTACTTC. Its translation is CASSLARDYEQYF.